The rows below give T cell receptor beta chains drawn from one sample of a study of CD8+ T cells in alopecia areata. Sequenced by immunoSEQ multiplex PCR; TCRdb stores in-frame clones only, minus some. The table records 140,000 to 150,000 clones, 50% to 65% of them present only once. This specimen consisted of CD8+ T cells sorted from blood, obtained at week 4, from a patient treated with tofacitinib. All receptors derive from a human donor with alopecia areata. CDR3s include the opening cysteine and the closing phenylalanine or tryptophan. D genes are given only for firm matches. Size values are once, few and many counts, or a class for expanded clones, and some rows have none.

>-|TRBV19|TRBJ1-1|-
CATKSQGITEAFF
TGTGCCACTAAGAGCCAGGGTATCACTGAAGCTTTCTTT
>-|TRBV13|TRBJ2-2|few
CASSSRVTNTGELFF
TGTGCCAGCAGCTCCAGGGTAACGAACACCGGGGAGCTGTTTTTT
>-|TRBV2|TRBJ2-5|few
CASITRQRDQETQYF
TGTGCCAGCATAACTCGACAGAGAGACCAAGAGACCCAGTACTTC
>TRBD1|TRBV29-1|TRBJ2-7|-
CSVGGQGYEQYF
TGCAGCGTTGGCGGACAGGGTTACGAGCAGTACTTC
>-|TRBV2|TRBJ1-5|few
CASSVDRFFGNQPQHF
TGTGCCAGCAGTGTTGACAGATTTTTCGGAAATCAGCCCCAGCATTTT
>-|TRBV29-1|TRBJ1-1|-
CSVVDTEAFF
TGCAGCGTTGTGGACACTGAAGCTTTCTTT
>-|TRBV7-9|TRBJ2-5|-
CASSNLRTDRQETQYF
TGTGCCAGCAGTAACCTACGGACAGACCGCCAAGAGACCCAGTACTTC
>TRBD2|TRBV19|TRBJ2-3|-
CASTAVGLEIPDTQYF
TGTGCTAGTACCGCCGTGGGACTAGAGATTCCAGATACGCAGTATTTT
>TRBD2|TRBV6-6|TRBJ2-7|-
CASTSVGGEQYF
TGTGCCAGCACTTCGGTCGGGGGGGAGCAGTACTTC
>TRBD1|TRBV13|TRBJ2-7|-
CASSPGTGGEQYF
TGTGCCAGCAGCCCAGGGACAGGGGGCGAGCAGTACTTC
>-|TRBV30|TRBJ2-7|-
CAWSARLAYEQYF
TGTGCCTGGAGCGCTAGACTAGCCTACGAGCAGTACTTC
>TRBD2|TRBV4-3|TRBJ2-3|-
CASSQAAGGTDTQYF
TGCGCCAGCAGCCAAGCGGCGGGGGGGACAGATACGCAGTATTTT
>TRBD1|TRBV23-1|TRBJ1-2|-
CASSPRTGYGYTF
TGCGCCAGCAGTCCGCGGACAGGCTATGGCTACACCTTC
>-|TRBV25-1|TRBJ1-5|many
CASSGVSSNQPQHF
TGTGCCAGCAGCGGGGTTTCTAGCAATCAGCCCCAGCATTTT
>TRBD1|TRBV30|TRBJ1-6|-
CAWSGGTGGLDSPLHF
TGTGCCTGGAGTGGTGGGACAGGGGGGCTTGATTCACCCCTCCACTTT
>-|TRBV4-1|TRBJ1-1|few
CASRNPTEAFF
TGCGCCAGCCGGAACCCCACTGAAGCTTTCTTT
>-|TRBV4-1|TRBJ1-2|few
CASSQVRGDAGYTF
TGCGCCAGCAGCCAAGTACGCGGGGACGCTGGCTACACCTTC
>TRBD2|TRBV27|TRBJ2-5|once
CASSPGGGPKYQETQYF
TGTGCCAGCAGCCCCGGCGGGGGACCGAAGTACCAAGAGACCCAGTACTTC
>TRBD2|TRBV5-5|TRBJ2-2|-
CASSWTEETSEFTGELFF
TGTGCCAGCAGCTGGACGGAGGAGACTAGCGAATTCACCGGGGAGCTGTTTTTT
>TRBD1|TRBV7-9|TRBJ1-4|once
CASSFLPTGGYEKLFF
TGTGCCAGCAGCTTTCTGCCGACAGGGGGCTATGAAAAACTGTTTTTT
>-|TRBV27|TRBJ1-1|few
CASSLTGTNTEAFF
TGTGCCAGCAGTTTAACCGGGACGAACACTGAAGCTTTCTTT
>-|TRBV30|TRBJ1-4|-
CAWSVGAGDEKLFF
TGTGCCTGGAGTGTGGGGGCCGGAGATGAAAAACTGTTTTTT
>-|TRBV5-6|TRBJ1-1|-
CASSLGGWTEAFF
TGTGCCAGCAGCTTGGGTGGGTGGACTGAAGCTTTCTTT
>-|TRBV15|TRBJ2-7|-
CATSKEWQDYEQYF
TGTGCCACCAGCAAAGAATGGCAGGACTACGAGCAGTACTTC
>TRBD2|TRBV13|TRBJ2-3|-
CASSSGLAGGTDTQYF
TGTGCCAGCAGCTCTGGACTAGCGGGGGGCACAGATACGCAGTATTTT
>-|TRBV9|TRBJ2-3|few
CASSVGADSTDTQYF
TGTGCCAGCAGCGTAGGGGCAGATTCCACAGATACGCAGTATTTT
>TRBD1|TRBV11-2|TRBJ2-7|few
CASSLVGGTGQRGEQYF
TGTGCCAGCAGCTTAGTGGGGGGGACAGGGCAAAGAGGCGAGCAGTACTTC
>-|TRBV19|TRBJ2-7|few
CASSIGRSYEQYF
TGTGCCAGTAGTATCGGAAGATCCTACGAGCAGTACTTC
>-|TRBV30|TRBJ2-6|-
CAWSVGWANVLTF
TGTGCCTGGAGTGTAGGGTGGGCCAACGTCCTGACTTTC
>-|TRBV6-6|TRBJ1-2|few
CASRISTGLGGYTF
TGTGCCAGCAGGATCTCCACAGGGTTGGGAGGCTACACCTTC
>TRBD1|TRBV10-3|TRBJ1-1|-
CAISEDRDSEAFF
TGTGCCATCAGTGAGGACAGGGATTCTGAAGCTTTCTTT
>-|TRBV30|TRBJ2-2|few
CAWDPNTGELFF
TGTGCCTGGGACCCGAACACCGGGGAGCTGTTTTTT
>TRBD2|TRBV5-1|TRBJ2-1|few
CASSPWTSGGYNEQFF
TGCGCCAGCAGCCCCTGGACTAGCGGGGGATACAATGAGCAGTTCTTC
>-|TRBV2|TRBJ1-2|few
CASSELTTGYTF
TGTGCCAGCAGTGAACTGACGACCGGCTACACCTTC
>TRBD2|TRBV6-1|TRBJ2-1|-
CASSEAAGGHNEQFF
TGTGCCAGCAGTGAAGCAGCGGGGGGGCACAATGAGCAGTTCTTC
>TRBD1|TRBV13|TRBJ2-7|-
CASSTGTGKSYEQYF
TGTGCCAGCAGCACCGGGACAGGGAAATCCTACGAGCAGTACTTC
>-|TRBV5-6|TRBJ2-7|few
CASSLHLGQVYEQYF
TGTGCCAGCAGCTTGCATCTGGGGCAGGTCTACGAGCAGTACTTC
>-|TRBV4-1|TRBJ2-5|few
CASSQALAVETQYF
TGCGCCAGCAGCCAAGCCCTAGCCGTGGAGACCCAGTACTTC
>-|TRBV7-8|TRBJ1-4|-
CASSLVQGGVEKLFF
TGTGCCAGCAGCTTAGTCCAGGGAGGCGTTGAAAAACTGTTTTTT
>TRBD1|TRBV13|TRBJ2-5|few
CASSSAATGGLETQYF
TGTGCCAGCAGCTCTGCAGCGACAGGGGGCCTGGAGACCCAGTACTTC
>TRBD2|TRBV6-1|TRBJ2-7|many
CASSDWLPISGDLTYEQYF
TGTGCCAGCAGTGACTGGCTCCCCATTAGCGGGGACCTAACCTACGAGCAGTACTTC
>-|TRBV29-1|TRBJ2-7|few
CSVEDRTEPYEQYF
TGCAGCGTTGAAGATCGTACAGAACCCTACGAGCAGTACTTC
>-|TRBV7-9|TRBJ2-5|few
CASSTASQETQYF
TGTGCCAGCAGCACAGCCAGTCAAGAGACCCAGTACTTC
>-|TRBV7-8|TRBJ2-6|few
CASSLGVSGANVLTF
TGTGCCAGCTCACTTGGGGTGTCTGGGGCCAACGTCCTGACTTTC
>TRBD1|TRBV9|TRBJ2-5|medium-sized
CASSPRTGGPETQYF
TGTGCCAGCAGCCCGCGGACAGGGGGCCCAGAGACCCAGTACTTC
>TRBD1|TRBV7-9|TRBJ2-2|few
CASSGRTGARELFF
TGTGCCAGCAGCGGACGGACAGGGGCCAGGGAGCTGTTTTTT
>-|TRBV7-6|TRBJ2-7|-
CASSLAPTDPLGEQYF
TGTGCCAGCAGCTTAGCGCCGACAGACCCCTTGGGGGAGCAGTACTTC
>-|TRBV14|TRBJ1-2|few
CASSQTGNYGYTF
TGTGCCAGCAGCCAGACGGGGAACTATGGCTACACCTTC
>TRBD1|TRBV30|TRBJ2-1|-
CAWSADRGNEQFF
TGTGCCTGGAGCGCCGACAGGGGCAATGAGCAGTTCTTC
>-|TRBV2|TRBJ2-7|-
CASSGFGTAGSYEQYF
TGTGCCAGCAGTGGGTTTGGGACGGCCGGCTCCTACGAGCAGTACTTC
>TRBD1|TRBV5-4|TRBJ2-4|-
CASSFADRAGIAKNIQYF
TGTGCCAGCAGCTTTGCCGACAGGGCGGGCATAGCCAAAAACATTCAGTACTTC
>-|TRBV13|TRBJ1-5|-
CASSLGEEPQHF
TGTGCCAGCAGCTTAGGTGAGGAGCCCCAGCATTTT
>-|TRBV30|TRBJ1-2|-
CAWEDDSNYGYTF
TGTGCCTGGGAGGACGACAGTAACTATGGCTACACCTTC
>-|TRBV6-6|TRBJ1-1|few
CASSPPRGGSAEAFF
TGTGCCAGCAGCCCCCCCAGGGGAGGGTCGGCTGAAGCTTTCTTT
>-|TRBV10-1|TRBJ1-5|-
CASSRGRAGQPQHF
TGCGCCAGCAGTAGGGGCAGGGCAGGACAGCCCCAGCATTTT